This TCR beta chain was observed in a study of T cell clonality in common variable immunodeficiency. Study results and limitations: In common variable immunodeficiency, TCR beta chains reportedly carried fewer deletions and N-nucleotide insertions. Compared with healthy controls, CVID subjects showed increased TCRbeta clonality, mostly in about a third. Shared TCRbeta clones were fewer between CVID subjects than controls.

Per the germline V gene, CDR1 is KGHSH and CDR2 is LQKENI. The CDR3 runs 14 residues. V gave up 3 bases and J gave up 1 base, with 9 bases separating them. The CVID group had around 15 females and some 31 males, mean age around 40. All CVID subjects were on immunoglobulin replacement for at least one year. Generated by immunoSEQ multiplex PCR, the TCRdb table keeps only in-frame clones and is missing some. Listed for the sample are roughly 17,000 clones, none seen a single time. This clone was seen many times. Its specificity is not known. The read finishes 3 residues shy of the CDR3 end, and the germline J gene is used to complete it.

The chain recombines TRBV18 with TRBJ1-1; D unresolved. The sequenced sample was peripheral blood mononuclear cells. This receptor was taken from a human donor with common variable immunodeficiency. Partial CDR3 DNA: TGTGCCAGCTCACCGATCAACACGAACACTGAA. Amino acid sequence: CASSPINTNTE. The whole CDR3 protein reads CASSPINTNTEAFF.